This T cell receptor (beta chain) is drawn from a study of cytomegalovirus exposure and HLA in healthy donors. Study-wide results and limits: Presence/absence comparisons presumed near-even sequencing depth among donors.

Healthy individuals who donated bone marrow served as the donors. The CDR3 has 16 residues. V shed 4 bases, J shed 4 bases, and the junction held 9 bases outside the gene matches. Per the germline V gene, CDR1 is SGHRS and CDR2 is YFSETQ. The PCR had 60 Vbeta and 13 Jbeta primers. Per the study methods: Per a later analysis, the number of unique TCR beta chains was some 82 million, of which some 9.9 million were shared. The protocol was immunoSEQ multiplex PCR, while the TCRdb copy is restricted to in-frame clones and leaves out a portion. That table gives V, J and clone size, and the DNA gave D and trimming. The repertoire holds about 140,000 clones, with about 76% as singletons. Comment on this clone: Its antigen is undetermined.

This TCR was sampled from a man aged 18 to 29 in good health and CMV-seronegative. The chain is built from TRBV5-1 and TRBJ2-3, with 10 nucleotides matching TRBD1. The sample consisted of PBMCs. The CDR3 nucleotides read TGCGCCAGCAGCCCTCTGGGGACAGGGGCCCCAGATACGCAGTATTTT. This codes for CASSPLGTGAPDTQYF.